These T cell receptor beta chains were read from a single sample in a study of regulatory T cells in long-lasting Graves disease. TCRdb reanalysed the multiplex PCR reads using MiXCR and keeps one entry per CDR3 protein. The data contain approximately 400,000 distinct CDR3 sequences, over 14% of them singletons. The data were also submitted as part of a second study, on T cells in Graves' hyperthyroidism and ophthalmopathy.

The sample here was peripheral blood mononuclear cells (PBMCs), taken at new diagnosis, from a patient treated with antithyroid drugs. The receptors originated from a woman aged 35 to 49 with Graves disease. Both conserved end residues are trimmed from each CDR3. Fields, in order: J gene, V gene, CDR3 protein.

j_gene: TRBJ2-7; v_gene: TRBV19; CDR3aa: ASSRTGMVYEQY
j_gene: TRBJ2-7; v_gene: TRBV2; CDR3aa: ASSEPGPPEQY
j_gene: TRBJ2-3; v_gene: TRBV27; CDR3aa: ASSLSMGTDTQY
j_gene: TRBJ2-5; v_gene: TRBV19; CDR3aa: ASSIDLDRRRETQY
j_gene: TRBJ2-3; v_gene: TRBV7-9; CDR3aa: ASRGRTSFPDTQY
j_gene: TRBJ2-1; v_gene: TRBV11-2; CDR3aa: ASSFGQYNEQF
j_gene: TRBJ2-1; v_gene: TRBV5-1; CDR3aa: TSSPSDRGYPYNEQF
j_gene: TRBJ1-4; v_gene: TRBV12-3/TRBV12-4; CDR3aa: ASSLWDRVEKLF
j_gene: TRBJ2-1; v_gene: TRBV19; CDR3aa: ASSRGGSNYNEQF
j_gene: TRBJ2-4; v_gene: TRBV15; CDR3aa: ATSPGGMAKNIQY
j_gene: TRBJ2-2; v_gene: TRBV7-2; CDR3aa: ASSLAPGTSGRTGELF
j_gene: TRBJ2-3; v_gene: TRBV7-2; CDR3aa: ASSLDPTGHTDTQY
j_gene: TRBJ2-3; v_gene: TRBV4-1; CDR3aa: ASSQSKPDTQY
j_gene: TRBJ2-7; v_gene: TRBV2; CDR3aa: ASLNPSGYEQY
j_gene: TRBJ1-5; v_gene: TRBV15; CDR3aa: ATSRDGQPQH
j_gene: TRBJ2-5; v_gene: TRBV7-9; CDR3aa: ASSSPSRGEETQY
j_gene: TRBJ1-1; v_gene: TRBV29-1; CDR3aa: SVEAGTTNTEAS
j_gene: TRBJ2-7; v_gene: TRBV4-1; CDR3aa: ASSQGGWGAKIYEQY
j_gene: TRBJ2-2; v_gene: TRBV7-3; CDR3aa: ASSPQGNTGELF
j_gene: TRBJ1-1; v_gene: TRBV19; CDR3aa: ASSSRLDGAAF
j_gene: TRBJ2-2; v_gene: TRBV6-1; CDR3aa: ASRQDRLNTGELF
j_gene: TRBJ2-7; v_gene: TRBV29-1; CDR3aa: SVEGQSSYEQY